A selection of T cell receptor beta chains follows, all from one sample in a study of cytomegalovirus exposure and HLA in healthy donors. Using immunoSEQ multiplex PCR, the repertoire was profiled, and TCRdb retains in-frame clones only, with some absent. There are about 130,000 clones in the sample; 81% occur only once, and 0.7% lies in the top ten. The specimen sequenced was PBMCs. These receptors all come from a man aged 18 to 29 in good health and CMV-seronegative. CDR3s include the opening cysteine and the closing phenylalanine or tryptophan. A D gene is named only where the DNA matches it firmly. Expanded clones are given a class, and other clones once, few, many or no size at all.

size: -
J: TRBJ2-7
V: TRBV18
D: TRBD1
DNA: TGTGCCAGCTCGGGGACAGGAACCTACGAGCAGTACTTC
CDR3: CASSGTGTYEQYF

size: -
J: TRBJ1-6
V: TRBV9
D: TRBD1
DNA: TGTGCCAGCAGCGTGGCGACAGGGTATAATTCACCCCTCCACTTT
CDR3: CASSVATGYNSPLHF

size: -
J: TRBJ2-2
V: TRBV7-2
D: -
DNA: TGTGCCAGCGCGGGACTTGGGGTTGGCACCGGGGAGCTGTTTTTT
CDR3: CASAGLGVGTGELFF

size: -
J: TRBJ2-3
V: TRBV5-1
D: TRBD1
DNA: TGCGCCAGCAGCTCCCAGGGGGCGGCAGATACGCAGTATTTT
CDR3: CASSSQGAADTQYF

size: once
J: TRBJ1-1
V: TRBV29-1
D: -
DNA: TGCAGCGTTGTGGGGGCCCTATGGGGCACTGAAGCTTTCTTT
CDR3: CSVVGALWGTEAFF

size: -
J: TRBJ1-2
V: TRBV27
D: -
DNA: TGTGCCAGCAGTTTATACCCCGGGCAGGGTTCCTATGGCTACACCTTC
CDR3: CASSLYPGQGSYGYTF

size: few
J: TRBJ2-5
V: TRBV19
D: TRBD2
DNA: TGTGCCAGTAGTATGTGGCTAGCGGGGGGGTTAGAGACCCAGTACTTC
CDR3: CASSMWLAGGLETQYF

size: -
J: TRBJ2-5
V: TRBV5-1
D: -
DNA: TGCGCCAGCCTGAAGGCAGGGGTGGCGGAGACCCAGTACTTC
CDR3: CASLKAGVAETQYF

size: few
J: TRBJ1-1
V: TRBV6-1
D: TRBD1
DNA: TGTGCCAGCAGGGGGACAGCACGGATTGAAGCTTTCTTT
CDR3: CASRGTARIEAFF

size: -
J: TRBJ1-1
V: TRBV9
D: -
DNA: TGTGCCAGCAGGGCAGGGGTCGGGAATCCTGAAGCTTTCTTT
CDR3: CASRAGVGNPEAFF

size: -
J: TRBJ1-1
V: TRBV27
D: -
DNA: TGTGCCAGCAGTTTGGTCGGGGAAAGGAATACTGAAGCTTTCTTT
CDR3: CASSLVGERNTEAFF

size: -
J: TRBJ1-3
V: TRBV14
D: TRBD1
DNA: TGTGCCAGCAGCCAAGCCGGGACAGGGGCCGGAAACACCATATATTTT
CDR3: CASSQAGTGAGNTIYF

size: -
J: TRBJ2-3
V: TRBV5-4
D: TRBD2
DNA: TGTGCCAGCAGCCAGGGGACTAGCGGGGGATCAGATACGCAGTATTTT
CDR3: CASSQGTSGGSDTQYF

size: few
J: TRBJ1-5
V: TRBV4-1
D: TRBD1
DNA: TGCGCCAGCAGCCCGATCCGGACAGGGGCCGGCAATCAGCCCCAGCATTTT
CDR3: CASSPIRTGAGNQPQHF

size: -
J: TRBJ1-2
V: TRBV7-8
D: -
DNA: TGTGCCAGCAGAGCGATGGTAGACTATGGCTACACCTTC
CDR3: CASRAMVDYGYTF

size: once
J: TRBJ2-7
V: TRBV9
D: -
DNA: TGTGCCAGCAGCGTAGCATTCCAGGGTGGCGAGCAGTACTTC
CDR3: CASSVAFQGGEQYF

size: -
J: TRBJ1-2
V: TRBV28
D: TRBD1
DNA: TGTGCCAGCAGTCGCCGAGGGGGCCGCTACACCTTC
CDR3: CASSRRGGRYTF

size: -
J: TRBJ2-2
V: TRBV28
D: -
DNA: TGTGCCGGCAGGGGCGACCACACCGGGGAGCTGTTTTTT
CDR3: CAGRGDHTGELFF

size: -
J: TRBJ1-5
V: TRBV19
D: TRBD1
DNA: TGTGCCAGTAGTATGAATCGCAGGGGGGATCAGCCCCAGCATTTT
CDR3: CASSMNRRGDQPQHF

size: once
J: TRBJ1-2
V: TRBV5-1
D: -
DNA: TGCGCCAGCACGGCAGCGATTAACTATGGCTACACCTTC
CDR3: CASTAAINYGYTF

size: -
J: TRBJ1-1
V: TRBV30
D: -
DNA: TGTGCCTGGAGTGTAAAATTCAGGGCCCCACCCCATATGAACACTGAAGCTTTCTTT
CDR3: CAWSVKFRAPPHMNTEAFF

size: -
J: TRBJ1-5
V: TRBV25-1
D: TRBD1
DNA: TGTGCCAGCAGTGATATGACAGGGGCCAGCAATCAGCCCCAGCATTTT
CDR3: CASSDMTGASNQPQHF

size: few
J: TRBJ1-1
V: TRBV5-6
D: -
DNA: TGTGCCAGCAGCTTGGGAGGAGTGAACACTGAAGCTTTCTTT
CDR3: CASSLGGVNTEAFF

size: -
J: TRBJ2-7
V: TRBV18
D: TRBD1
DNA: TGTGCCAGCTCAGGGACAGGGGATGGACAGTCCTACGAGCAGTACTTC
CDR3: CASSGTGDGQSYEQYF

size: -
J: TRBJ2-6
V: TRBV5-1
D: -
DNA: TGCGCCAGCAGGGGGCCGTCCCTCTCTGGGGCCAACGTCCTGACTTTC
CDR3: CASRGPSLSGANVLTF

size: -
J: TRBJ1-1
V: TRBV20-1
D: -
DNA: TGCAGTGCTAGAAGGAGGGGTGAAGCTTTCTTT
CDR3: CSARRRGEAFF

size: -
J: TRBJ1-1
V: TRBV29-1
D: TRBD1
DNA: TGCAGCGTTGTTGGACAGGGGAACACTGAAGCTTTCTTT
CDR3: CSVVGQGNTEAFF

size: -
J: TRBJ2-7
V: TRBV7-2
D: -
DNA: TGTGCCAGCAGCTACAGCCGGGGTTACGAGCAGTACTTC
CDR3: CASSYSRGYEQYF

size: -
J: TRBJ1-6
V: TRBV25-1
D: TRBD1
DNA: TGTGCCAGCAGTGAAAGACAGGGTTGGTCACCCCTCCACTTT
CDR3: CASSERQGWSPLHF

size: -
J: TRBJ2-6
V: TRBV10-1
D: -
DNA: TGCGCCAGCAGTGCAGAAAACTCTGGGGCCAACGTCCTGACTTTC
CDR3: CASSAENSGANVLTF

size: few
J: TRBJ2-2
V: TRBV30
D: -
DNA: TGTGCCTCCCTATATGGCGGGGAGCTGTTTTTT
CDR3: CASLYGGELFF

size: -
J: TRBJ2-1
V: TRBV15
D: TRBD1
DNA: TGTGCCACCAGCAGCCACCGGGACAGGGGGCGGAATGAGCAGTTCTTC
CDR3: CATSSHRDRGRNEQFF

size: -
J: TRBJ2-1
V: TRBV10-1
D: TRBD2
DNA: TGCGCCAGCAGTGACAGTGGCGGACAGGGACTAGCGGGTCCTCATGAGCAGTTCTTC
CDR3: CASSDSGGQGLAGPHEQFF

size: once
J: TRBJ1-6
V: TRBV10-1
D: -
DNA: TGCGCCAGCAGTGAGTTATCCTATAATTCACCCCTCCACTTT
CDR3: CASSELSYNSPLHF

size: -
J: TRBJ2-3
V: TRBV30
D: TRBD1
DNA: TGTGCCTGGGAGGGGACAGGGGAGGGGACAGATACGCAGTATTTT
CDR3: CAWEGTGEGTDTQYF

size: -
J: TRBJ1-6
V: TRBV4-1
D: TRBD1
DNA: TGCGCCAGCAGCCAAGAAGGGACAGCTCATAATTCACCCCTCCACTTT
CDR3: CASSQEGTAHNSPLHF

size: -
J: TRBJ2-3
V: TRBV19
D: TRBD2
DNA: TGTGCCAGTAGTACCAGCGGGGGTAAAGATACGCAGTATTTT
CDR3: CASSTSGGKDTQYF

size: -
J: TRBJ2-1
V: TRBV6-5
D: TRBD1
DNA: TGTGCCAGCAGTAAACCGGGACAGGCCCTCGGAGAGCAGTTCTTC
CDR3: CASSKPGQALGEQFF

size: -
J: TRBJ2-7
V: TRBV4-3
D: -
DNA: TGCGCCAGCAGCCAAGATAAATCACCGGGCTACGAGCAGTACTTC
CDR3: CASSQDKSPGYEQYF

size: once
J: TRBJ2-7
V: TRBV7-2
D: -
DNA: TGTGCCAGCAGCTCCGTCTCCAGGGGTAAATACTCCTACGAGCAGTACTTC
CDR3: CASSSVSRGKYSYEQYF

size: -
J: TRBJ1-3
V: TRBV29-1
D: -
DNA: TGCAGCGTTGAAGATGGGGGGGCAAGAAACACCATATATTTT
CDR3: CSVEDGGARNTIYF

size: -
J: TRBJ2-1
V: TRBV19
D: TRBD1
DNA: TGTGCCAGTAGTCCTACAGGGGGCTCTGGGTTGGATGAGCAGTTCTTC
CDR3: CASSPTGGSGLDEQFF

size: once
J: TRBJ1-6
V: TRBV18
D: -
DNA: TGTGCCAGCTCCCCCACCTATGTGTCACCCCTCCACTTT
CDR3: CASSPTYVSPLHF

size: -
J: TRBJ1-6
V: TRBV19
D: -
DNA: TGTGCCAGTAGTATAGAATTAAATTCACCCCTCCACTTT
CDR3: CASSIELNSPLHF

size: -
J: TRBJ1-4
V: TRBV5-1
D: TRBD1
DNA: TGCGCCAGCAGCATGCCTCCGGGACAGGGAAGTGAAAAACTGTTTTTT
CDR3: CASSMPPGQGSEKLFF

size: once
J: TRBJ2-7
V: TRBV7-9
D: -
DNA: TGTGCCAGCAGCTTCTCCTCATCCTACGAGCAGTACTTC
CDR3: CASSFSSSYEQYF

size: -
J: TRBJ2-5
V: TRBV18
D: TRBD1
DNA: TGTGCCAGCTCACCCCCGAACAGGGGTTCCCAAGAGACCCAGTACTTC
CDR3: CASSPPNRGSQETQYF

size: -
J: TRBJ2-7
V: TRBV7-8
D: -
DNA: TGTGCCAGCAGCTCTCCTTTTTCTAAGCCGGGAATCTACGAGCAGTACTTC
CDR3: CASSSPFSKPGIYEQYF

size: -
J: TRBJ1-2
V: TRBV7-9
D: -
DNA: TGTGCCAGCAGCTTAGCCAGGGTCTATGGCTACACCTTC
CDR3: CASSLARVYGYTF

size: once
J: TRBJ1-5
V: TRBV6-6
D: TRBD1
DNA: TGTGCCAGCATTTTGAAGGGGGCGGGTAGTCAGCCCCAGCATTTT
CDR3: CASILKGAGSQPQHF

size: -
J: TRBJ2-2
V: TRBV4-3
D: -
DNA: TGCGCCAGCAGCCAAGATCGGAACACCGGGGAGCTGTTTTTT
CDR3: CASSQDRNTGELFF

size: -
J: TRBJ1-2
V: TRBV19
D: -
DNA: TGTGCCAGTGTCAGGGGCGCAAGTTATGGCTACACCTTC
CDR3: CASVRGASYGYTF

size: once
J: TRBJ1-6
V: TRBV6-5
D: -
DNA: TGTGCCAGCTCGATGAGCTCCTATAATTCACCCCCCCACTTT
CDR3: CASSMSSYNSPPHF

size: -
J: TRBJ2-3
V: TRBV19
D: TRBD2
DNA: TGTGCCAGTAGTATTATAGCGGGGGGGGGCGATACGCAGTATTTT
CDR3: CASSIIAGGGDTQYF

size: -
J: TRBJ2-1
V: TRBV7-9
D: -
DNA: TGTGCCAGCAGCTTAGGGTCAGGGGTCTACAATGAGCAGTTCTTC
CDR3: CASSLGSGVYNEQFF